This passage covers 18 T cell receptor beta chains from one sample sequenced in a study of human T cells and chemical hapten exposure. TCRdb independently ran MiXCR on the RACE reads; one entry per CDR3 protein. Counted here are approximately 160,000 distinct CDR3 sequences, 25% to 35% occurring once; the ten biggest clones make up 2% to 2.5%. The time point is: patch test 3, about 24 weeks after DPC sensitization. Described treatment: therapeutic diphenylcyclopropenone sensitization with weekly scalp DPC. The sequences come from whole blood, collected in connection with sensitization to the hapten diphenylcyclopropenone (DPC). The origin of the receptors is a woman aged 18-29 years with alopecia areata. Some clones in this sample may be carry-over from other donors' samples.

A few counts support this clonotype. J is TRBJ1-3 and V is TRBV29-1, with no clear D. Trimming shortened V by 7 bases and J by 0 bases, and 13 bases separated the two germline ends. Germline-derived CDR1 and CDR2 are SQVTM and ANQGSEA. The CDR3 covers 14 residues. The DNA of the CDR3 is TGCAGCGCAGAGGACGGTTACTCTGGAAACACCATATATTTT. It encodes CSAEDGYSGNTIYF.

The chain joins TRBV10-3 to TRBJ1-2; D perhaps matches TRBD1 (6 bases). The V gene's germline CDR1 is ENHRY and CDR2 SYGVKD. The CDR3 sequence is 12 residues long. The V gene lost 11 bases and the J gene lost 6 bases, with 16 bases spanning the gap. The CDR3 DNA reads as TGTGCCTCCGGGACACAGGGCAATGGCTACACCTTC. As protein: CASGTQGNGYTF.

The rearrangement links TRBV24-1 to TRBJ2-3; 10 bases fit TRBD2. The CDR3 extends over 16 amino acids. V was clipped by 4 bases and J by 2 bases; unmatched bases: 5. The V gene's germline CDR1 is KGHDR and CDR2 SFDVKD. The CDR3 nucleotides are TGTGCCACCAGTGACCGACTAGCGGGTGACACAGATACGCAGTATTTT. It codes for CATSDRLAGDTDTQYF.

The rearrangement uses TRBV3-1 and TRBJ2-3, with D uncertain. Trimming left V 6 bases short and J 2 bases short, with 6 bases between. The CDR3 has 12 amino acids. Germline CDR1 and CDR2: LGHDT and YNNKEL (reference sequence). CDR3 sequence: CASSHNTDTQYF. The CDR3 DNA sequence: TGTGCCAGCAGTCATAACACAGATACGCAGTATTTT.

This clonotype was observed a single time. The genes are TRBV29-1 and TRBJ1-2, with D tentatively TRBD1 (6 bases). This CDR3 is built from 15 residues. The V and J ends lost 0 bases and 6 bases respectively, with 17 bases between them. The germline V gene encodes CDR1 SQVTM and CDR2 ANQGSEA. The chain's CDR3 is CSVEDGETGKDGYTF. CDR3 sequence (DNA): TGCAGCGTTGAAGACGGTGAAACAGGGAAGGATGGCTACACCTTC. Full variable domain (missing parts from reference TRBV29-1 and TRBJ1-2): SAVISQKPSRDICQRGTSLTIQCQVDSQVTMMFWYRQQPGQSLTLIATANQGSEATYESGFVIDKFPISRPNLTFSTLTVSNMSPEDSSIYLCSVEDGETGKDGYTFGSGTRLTVV.

The chain employs TRBV29-1 and TRBJ2-4, with a possible D match to TRBD2 (6 bases). Germline V gene lookup returns CDR1 SQVTM and CDR2 ANQGSEA. CDR3 size: 13 residues. V was pared by 2 bases and J by 1 base, with 6 bases between. In DNA form, the CDR3 reads TGCAGCGTTGAACGGGGGGCCAAAAACATTCAGTACTTC. This codes for CSVERGAKNIQYF.

This clonotype was observed a few times. The V and J genes are TRBV7-2 and TRBJ2-2; no clear D gene. CDR3 length: 14 residues. Trimming removed 5 bases at V and 1 base at J, with 8 bases between. Germline V lookup: CDR1 SGHTA, CDR2 FQGNSA. CDR3 DNA: TGTGCCAGCAGCGCCGTGAAGAACACCGGGGAGCTGTTTTTT. Translated, it gives CASSAVKNTGELFF.

This chain joins TRBV12-5 and TRBJ1-2, with TRBD1 matching 8 bases. Germline V CDR1 and CDR2: LGHNT, FRNRAP. Trimming at V came to 6 bases and at J to 8 bases, leaving 8 bases not matched to a gene. The CDR3 is 13 amino acids. CDR3 in DNA: TGTGCTAGTGGCTTGACAGGGGACGGAGGCTACACCTTC. Translated: CASGLTGDGGYTF.

The chain has TRBV5-1 and TRBJ1-4; no reliable D call. The CDR3 runs to 12 residues. The V end lost 4 bases, the J end lost 8 bases, and 9 bases lay between the germline ends. Germline V gene sequence: CDR1 SGHRS, CDR2 YFSETQ. Written as DNA, the CDR3 is TGCGCCAGCAGCCCCGAAGGGGAAAAACTGTTTTTT. Encoded protein: CASSPEGEKLFF.

The chain couples TRBV24-1 to TRBJ2-3, with 7 nucleotides matching TRBD2. The V and J ends lost 5 bases and 3 bases, in that order; junction bases with no gene match: 1. The CDR3 runs 13 residues. CDR1 and CDR2 from the germline V gene are KGHDR and SFDVKD. CDR3 sequence: CATSVRGTDTQYF. Here the CDR3 DNA reads TGTGCCACCAGTGTGCGGGGGACAGATACGCAGTATTTT.

This clonotype was found a few times. The CDR3 DNA sequence: TGTGCCAGCAGCTTAGTTCCCTCAATCAATGAGCAGTTCTTC. Translated: CASSLVPSINEQFF. The chain joins TRBV7-2 to TRBJ2-1; D gene uncertain. Trimming pared 1 base from V and 6 bases from J, leaving 10 bases between. The CDR3 extends over 14 amino acids. From germline, CDR1 is SGHTA and CDR2 FQGNSA.

The V and J genes are TRBV15 and TRBJ1-2; a weak D match, TRBD1 (5 bases). CDR1 and CDR2 (germline): LNHNV, YYDKDF (reference sequence). The CDR3 is 15 residues long. V lost 3 bases to trimming and J lost 8 bases, with 19 bases between them. In nucleotides, the CDR3 is TGTGCCACCAGCAGTGACAGCTGGGCAATTGAAGGCTACACCTTC. Residues: CATSSDSWAIEGYTF.

This clonotype was recorded a few times. V and J are TRBV9 and TRBJ2-7, with TRBD2 matching 8 bases. This CDR3 has 13 amino acids. The V gene end was trimmed by 3 bases and the J gene end by 6 bases; junction bases not matched to a gene: 5. CDR1 SGDLS and CDR2 YYNGEE come from the germline V gene. In nucleotides, the CDR3 is TGTGCCAGCAGCGCCGGGACTAGGTCCGAGCAGTACTTC. Its protein is CASSAGTRSEQYF.

The V call is TRBV20-1, the J call TRBJ1-3; 11 bases are a match to TRBD1. With V trimmed by 5 bases and J by 4 bases, 1 base remained unmatched. The V gene's germline CDR1 is DFQATT and CDR2 SNEGSKA (reference sequence). The CDR3 runs to 13 residues. The CDR3 nucleotides read TGCAGTGCTCGGACAGGGGGCGGAAACACCATATATTTT. It specifies CSARTGGGNTIYF.

The V and J genes are TRBV29-1 and TRBJ2-1, with TRBD1 matching over 10 bases. CDR3 length equals 11 residues. Germline CDR1 and CDR2: SQVTM and ANQGSEA. J lost 15 bases, V lost 4 bases, and 6 bases had no gene match. CDR3 in amino acids: CSVVGQGVGFF. The CDR3 DNA follows: TGCAGCGTTGTCGGACAGGGGGTTGGGTTCTTC.

This clonotype was counted only a few times. The chain couples TRBV7-2 to TRBJ2-7; the D is unclear. CDR1 and CDR2 (germline): SGHTA, FQGNSA. Trimming took off 1 base at V and 6 bases at J, with 10 bases between the two ends. The CDR3 has 13 residues. The CDR3 is CASSLGPSGEQYF. CDR3 nucleotide sequence: TGTGCCAGCAGCTTAGGGCCCTCTGGCGAGCAGTACTTC.

In this sample, this clonotype turned up a few times. Here the CDR3 reads CASSLGAGTDTQYF. The CDR3 DNA reads as TGTGCCAGCAGCCTTGGGGCGGGGACAGATACGCAGTATTTT. The rearrangement links TRBV7-2 to TRBJ2-3, with TRBD2 as a possible D gene (6 bases). V shed 5 bases and J shed 3 bases, with 12 bases lying between them. The germline V gene has CDR1 SGHTA and CDR2 FQGNSA. The CDR3 spans 14 residues.

This clonotype was seen more than once but under ten times. This sequence joins TRBV10-3 and TRBJ2-4, with 7 bases identical to TRBD2. The CDR3 is made up of 14 amino acids. The germline V gene has CDR1 ENHRY and CDR2 SYGVKD. Losses at the gene ends were 3 bases for V and 8 bases for J; bases not matched to a gene: 7. As DNA, the CDR3 is TGTGCCATCAGTGAAAGCGGGATGGAGGACATTCAGTACTTC. Amino acids: CAISESGMEDIQYF.